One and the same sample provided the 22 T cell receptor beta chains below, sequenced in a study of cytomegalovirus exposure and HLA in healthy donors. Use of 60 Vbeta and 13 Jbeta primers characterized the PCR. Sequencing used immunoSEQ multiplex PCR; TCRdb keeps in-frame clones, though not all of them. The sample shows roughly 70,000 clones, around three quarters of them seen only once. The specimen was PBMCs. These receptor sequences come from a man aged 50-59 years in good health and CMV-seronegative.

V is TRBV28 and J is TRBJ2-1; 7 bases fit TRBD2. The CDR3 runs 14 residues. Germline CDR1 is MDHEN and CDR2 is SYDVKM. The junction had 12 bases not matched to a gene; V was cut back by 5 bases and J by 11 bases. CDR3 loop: CASSHFRASGKQFF. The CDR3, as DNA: TGTGCCAGCAGTCATTTTAGGGCTAGCGGAAAGCAGTTCTTC.

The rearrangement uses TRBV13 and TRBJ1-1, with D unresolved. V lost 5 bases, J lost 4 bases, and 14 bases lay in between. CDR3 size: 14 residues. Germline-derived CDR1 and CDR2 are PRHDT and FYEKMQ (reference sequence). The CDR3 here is CASSPNGRSTEAFF. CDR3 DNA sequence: TGTGCCAGCAGCCCGAATGGGAGGAGCACTGAAGCTTTCTTT.

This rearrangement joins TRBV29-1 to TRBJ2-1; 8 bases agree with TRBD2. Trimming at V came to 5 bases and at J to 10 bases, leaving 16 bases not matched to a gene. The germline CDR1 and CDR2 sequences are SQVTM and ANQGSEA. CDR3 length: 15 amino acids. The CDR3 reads CSVLTSGSVVGEQFF. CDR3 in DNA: TGCAGCGTTCTAACTAGCGGCTCGGTGGTCGGGGAGCAGTTCTTC.

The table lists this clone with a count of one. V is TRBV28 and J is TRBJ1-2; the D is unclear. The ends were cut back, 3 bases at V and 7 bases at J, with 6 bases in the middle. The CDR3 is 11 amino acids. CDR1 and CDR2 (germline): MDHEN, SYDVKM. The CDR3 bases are TGTGCCAGCAGTTTCTACGCTGGCTACACCTTC. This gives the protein CASSFYAGYTF.

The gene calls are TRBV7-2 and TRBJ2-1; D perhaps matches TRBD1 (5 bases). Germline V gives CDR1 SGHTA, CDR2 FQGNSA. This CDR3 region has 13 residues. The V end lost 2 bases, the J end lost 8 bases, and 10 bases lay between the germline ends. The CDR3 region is CASSLFQGDEQFF. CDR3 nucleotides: TGTGCCAGCAGCTTATTTCAGGGCGATGAGCAGTTCTTC.

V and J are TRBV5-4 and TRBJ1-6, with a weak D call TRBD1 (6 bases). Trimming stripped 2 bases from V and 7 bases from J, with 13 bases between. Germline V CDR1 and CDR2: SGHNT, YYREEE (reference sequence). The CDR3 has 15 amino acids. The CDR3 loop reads CASSFDRIKNSPLHF. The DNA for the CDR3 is TGTGCCAGCAGCTTCGACAGGATCAAGAATTCACCCCTCCACTTT.

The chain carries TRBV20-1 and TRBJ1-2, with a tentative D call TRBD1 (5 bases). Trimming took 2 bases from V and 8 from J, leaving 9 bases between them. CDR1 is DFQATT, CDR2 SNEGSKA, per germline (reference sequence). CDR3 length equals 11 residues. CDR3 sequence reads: CSARRGAGYTF. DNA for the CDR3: TGCAGTGCTAGAAGGGGTGCCGGCTACACCTTC.

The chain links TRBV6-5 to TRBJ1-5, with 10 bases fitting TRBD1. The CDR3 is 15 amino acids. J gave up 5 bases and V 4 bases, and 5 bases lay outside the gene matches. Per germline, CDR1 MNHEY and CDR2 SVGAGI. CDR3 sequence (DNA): TGTGCCAGCAGTTCCGGGACAGGGGATCATCAGCCCCAGCATTTT. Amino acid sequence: CASSSGTGDHQPQHF.

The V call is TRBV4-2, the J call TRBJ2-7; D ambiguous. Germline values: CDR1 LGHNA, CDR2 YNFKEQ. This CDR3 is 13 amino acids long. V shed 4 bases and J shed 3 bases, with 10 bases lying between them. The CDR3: CASSRNYGYEQYF. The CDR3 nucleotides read TGTGCCAGCAGCCGAAACTACGGCTACGAGCAGTACTTC.

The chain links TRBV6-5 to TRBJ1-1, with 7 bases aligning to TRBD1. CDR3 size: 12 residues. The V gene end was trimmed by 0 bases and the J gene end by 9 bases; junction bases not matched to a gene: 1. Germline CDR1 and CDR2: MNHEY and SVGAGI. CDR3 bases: TGTGCCAGCAGTTACTCGGGACAGAAAGCTTTCTTT. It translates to CASSYSGQKAFF.

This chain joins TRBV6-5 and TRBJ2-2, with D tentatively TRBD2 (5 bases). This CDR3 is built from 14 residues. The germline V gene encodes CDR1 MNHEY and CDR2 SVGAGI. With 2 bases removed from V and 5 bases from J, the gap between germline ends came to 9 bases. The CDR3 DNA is TGTGCCAGCAGTTACACCCCGGGAACCGGGGAGCTGTTTTTT. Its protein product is CASSYTPGTGELFF.

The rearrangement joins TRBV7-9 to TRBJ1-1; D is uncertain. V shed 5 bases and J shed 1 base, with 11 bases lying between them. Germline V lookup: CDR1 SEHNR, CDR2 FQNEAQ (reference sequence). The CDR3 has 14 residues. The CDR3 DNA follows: TGTGCCAGCAGCCCCGGGATCGGGAACACTGAAGCTTTCTTT. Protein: CASSPGIGNTEAFF. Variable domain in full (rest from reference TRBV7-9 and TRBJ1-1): DTGVSQNPRHKITKRGQNVTFRCDPISEHNRLYWYRQTLGQGPEFLTYFQNEAQLEKSRLLSDRFSAERPKGSFSTLEIQRTEQGDSAMYLCASSPGIGNTEAFFGQGTRLTVV.

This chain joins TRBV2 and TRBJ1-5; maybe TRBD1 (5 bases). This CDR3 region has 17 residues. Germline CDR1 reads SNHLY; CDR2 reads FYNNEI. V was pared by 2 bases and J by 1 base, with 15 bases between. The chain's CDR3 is CASSEFVGRGSNQPQHF. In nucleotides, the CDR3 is TGTGCCAGCAGTGAATTTGTAGGAAGGGGAAGCAATCAGCCCCAGCATTTT.

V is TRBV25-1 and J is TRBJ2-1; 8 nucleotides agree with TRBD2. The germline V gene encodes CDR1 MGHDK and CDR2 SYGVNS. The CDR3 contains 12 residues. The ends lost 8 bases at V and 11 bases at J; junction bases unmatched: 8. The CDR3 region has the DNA TGTGCCAGCGGAGAGTCTAGCGGGCAGCAGTTCTTC. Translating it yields CASGESSGQQFF.

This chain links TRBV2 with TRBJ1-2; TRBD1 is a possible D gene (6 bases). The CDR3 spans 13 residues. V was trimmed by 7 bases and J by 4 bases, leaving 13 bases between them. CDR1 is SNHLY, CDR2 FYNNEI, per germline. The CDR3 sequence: CASTLTGIYGYTF. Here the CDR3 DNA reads TGTGCCAGCACGCTAACAGGGATCTATGGCTACACCTTC.

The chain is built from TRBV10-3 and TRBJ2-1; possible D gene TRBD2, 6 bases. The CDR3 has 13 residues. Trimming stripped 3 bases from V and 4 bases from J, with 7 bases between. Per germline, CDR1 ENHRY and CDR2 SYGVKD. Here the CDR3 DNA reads TGTGCCATCAGTGATCGGGGGTACAATGAGCAGTTCTTC. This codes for CAISDRGYNEQFF.

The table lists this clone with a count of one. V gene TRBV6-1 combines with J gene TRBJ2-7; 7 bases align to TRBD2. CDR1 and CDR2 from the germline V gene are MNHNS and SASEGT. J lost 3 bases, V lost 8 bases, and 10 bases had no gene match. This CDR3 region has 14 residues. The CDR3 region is CASLNQGGIYEQYF. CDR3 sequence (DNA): TGTGCCAGCCTCAATCAGGGAGGGATCTACGAGCAGTACTTC.

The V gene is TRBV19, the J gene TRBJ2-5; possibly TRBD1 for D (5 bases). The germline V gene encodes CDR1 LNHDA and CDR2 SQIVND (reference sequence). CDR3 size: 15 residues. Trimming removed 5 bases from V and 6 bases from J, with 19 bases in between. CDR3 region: CASSPRDGTGQTQYF. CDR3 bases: TGTGCCAGTAGTCCCAGGGATGGTACTGGCCAGACCCAGTACTTC.

The CDR3 spells CASSGRDRGDNEQFF. CDR3 coding DNA: TGCGCCAGCAGTGGCCGGGACAGGGGGGACAATGAGCAGTTCTTC. This chain uses TRBV10-1 with TRBJ2-1, with TRBD1 matching 11 bases. The CDR3 is 15 residues long. Trimming removed 4 bases from V and 5 bases from J; junction bases left unmatched: 4. Germline V lookup: CDR1 WNHNN, CDR2 SYGVQD (reference sequence).

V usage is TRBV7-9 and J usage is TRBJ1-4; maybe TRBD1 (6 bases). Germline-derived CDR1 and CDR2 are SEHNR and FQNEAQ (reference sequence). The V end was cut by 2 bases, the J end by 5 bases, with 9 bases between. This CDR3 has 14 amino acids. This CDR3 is CASSLTGNNEKLFF. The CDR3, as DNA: TGTGCCAGCAGCTTAACAGGGAACAATGAAAAACTGTTTTTT.

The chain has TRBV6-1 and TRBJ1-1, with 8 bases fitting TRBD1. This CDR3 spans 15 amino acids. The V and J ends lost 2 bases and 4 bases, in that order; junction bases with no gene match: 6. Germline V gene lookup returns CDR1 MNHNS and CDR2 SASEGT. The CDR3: CASSETGGTGTEAFF. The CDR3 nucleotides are TGTGCCAGCAGTGAAACAGGGGGAACGGGCACTGAAGCTTTCTTT.

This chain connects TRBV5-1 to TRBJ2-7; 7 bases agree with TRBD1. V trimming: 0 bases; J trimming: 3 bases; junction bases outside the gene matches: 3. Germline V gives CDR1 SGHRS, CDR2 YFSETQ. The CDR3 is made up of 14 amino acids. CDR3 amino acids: CASSLAPGGYEQYF. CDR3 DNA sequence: TGCGCCAGCAGCTTGGCCCCAGGGGGCTACGAGCAGTACTTC.